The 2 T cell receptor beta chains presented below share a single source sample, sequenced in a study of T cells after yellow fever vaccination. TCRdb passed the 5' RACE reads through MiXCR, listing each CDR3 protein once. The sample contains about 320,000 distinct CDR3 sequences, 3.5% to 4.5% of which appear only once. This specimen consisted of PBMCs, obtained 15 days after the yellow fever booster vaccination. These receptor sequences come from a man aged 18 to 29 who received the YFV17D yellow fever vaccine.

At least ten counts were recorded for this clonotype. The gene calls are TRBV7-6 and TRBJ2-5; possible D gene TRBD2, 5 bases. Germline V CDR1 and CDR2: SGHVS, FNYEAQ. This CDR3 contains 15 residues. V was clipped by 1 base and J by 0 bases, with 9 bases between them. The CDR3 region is CASSLDRRYQETQYF. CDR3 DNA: TGTGCCAGCAGCTTAGATAGGAGGTACCAAGAGACCCAGTACTTC.

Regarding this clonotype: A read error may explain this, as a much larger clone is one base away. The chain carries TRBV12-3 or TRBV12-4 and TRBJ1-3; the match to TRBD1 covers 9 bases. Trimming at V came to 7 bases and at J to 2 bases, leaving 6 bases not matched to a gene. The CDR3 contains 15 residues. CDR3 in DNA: TGTGCCAGCACCCGGGACAGGGATGCTGGAAACACCATATATTTT. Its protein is CASTRDRDAGNTIYF.